These 5 T cell receptor beta chains were sequenced from one sample in a study of blood T cell repertoires in COVID-19 (dated by TCRdb to the early 2020s). Library method: the immunoSEQ multiplex PCR assay. TCRdb took over this immuneACCESS table, retaining in-frame rearrangements with V and J assigned. Such tables are incomplete; in checked studies, under half of the missing clones stem from an unresolved V gene, and the remainder is unexplained. Here the sample has 300,000 to 350,000 clones; 86% occur a single time. The top ten constitute around 4.5% of the sample. The source material was PBMCs or T cells enriched from blood (not recorded which). These receptors were taken from a woman between 40 and 50 years old with acute COVID-19.

There are many counts of this clone. The chain has TRBV10-3 and TRBJ2-6; TRBD1 might be the D (5 bases). Germline CDR1 is ENHRY and CDR2 is SYGVKD. Trimming removed 8 bases from V and 1 base from J, with 18 bases in between. This CDR3 is 17 amino acids long. CDR3 amino acids: CAISPQGYYSGANVLTF. The CDR3 DNA sequence: TGTGCCATCTCTCCCCAGGGTTACTATTCTGGGGCCAACGTCCTGACTTTC.

The chain has TRBV6-5 and TRBJ1-2, with 9 bases aligning to TRBD1. The CDR3 totals 16 residues. CDR1 is MNHEY and CDR2 is SVGAGI in the germline V gene. Trimming cost V 2 bases and J 8 bases; bases outside gene matches: 12. The CDR3 spells CASSYHDRGTGTGYTF. The CDR3 DNA is TGTGCCAGCAGTTACCACGACCGGGGGACAGGGACCGGCTACACCTTC.

CDR3 sequence (DNA): TGTGCCACCAGGGGAACTGGGGCCAACGTCCTGACTTTC. This sequence encodes CATRGTGANVLTF. The V call is TRBV19, the J call TRBJ2-6, with D maybe TRBD1 (6 bases). Deletions cut 10 bases from V and 2 bases from J, with 9 bases between. Germline-derived CDR1 and CDR2 are LNHDA and SQIVND (reference sequence). The CDR3 spans 13 residues.

This clone was seen just once. This sequence joins TRBV2 and TRBJ2-2, with 7 bases lining up with TRBD1. CDR1 is SNHLY and CDR2 is FYNNEI in the germline V gene. This CDR3 comprises 13 residues. V lost 11 bases to trimming and J lost 7 bases; unmatched junction nucleotides: 10. The CDR3 DNA is TGTGCCGGCGGAAAACAGGGGCACGGGGAGCTGTTTTTT. Protein product: CAGGKQGHGELFF.

This clone has more than one count but fewer than ten. This CDR3 reads CASSLTQGVGTEAFF. CDR3 in DNA: TGCGCCAGCAGCTTAACACAGGGGGTCGGCACTGAAGCTTTCTTT. The genes are TRBV5-1 and TRBJ1-1, with 8 positions matching TRBD1. V gave up 2 bases and J gave up 4 bases; unmatched junction bases: 7. The CDR3 totals 15 residues. Per germline, CDR1 SGHRS and CDR2 YFSETQ.